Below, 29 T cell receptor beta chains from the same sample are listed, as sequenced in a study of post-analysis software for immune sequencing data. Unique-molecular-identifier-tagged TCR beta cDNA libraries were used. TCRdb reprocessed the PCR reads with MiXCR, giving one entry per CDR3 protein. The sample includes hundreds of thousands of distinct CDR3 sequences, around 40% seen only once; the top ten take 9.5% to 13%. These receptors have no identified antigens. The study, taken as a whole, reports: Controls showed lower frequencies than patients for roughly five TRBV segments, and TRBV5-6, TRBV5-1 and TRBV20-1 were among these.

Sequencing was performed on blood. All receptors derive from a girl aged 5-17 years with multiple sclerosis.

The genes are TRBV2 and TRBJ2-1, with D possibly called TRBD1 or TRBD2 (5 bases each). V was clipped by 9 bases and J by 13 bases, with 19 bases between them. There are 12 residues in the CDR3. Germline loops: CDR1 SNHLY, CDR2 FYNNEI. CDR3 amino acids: CASEGLALPQFF. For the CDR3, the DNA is TGTGCCAGTGAGGGGTTGGCCCTGCCACAGTTCTTC.

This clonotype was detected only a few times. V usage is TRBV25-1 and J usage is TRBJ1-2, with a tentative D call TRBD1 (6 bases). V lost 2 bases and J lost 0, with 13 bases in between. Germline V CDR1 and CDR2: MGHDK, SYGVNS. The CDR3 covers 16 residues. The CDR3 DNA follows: TGTGCCAGCAGTGAAGGAACAGGGTTAGCTAACTATGGCTACACCTTC. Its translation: CASSEGTGLANYGYTF.

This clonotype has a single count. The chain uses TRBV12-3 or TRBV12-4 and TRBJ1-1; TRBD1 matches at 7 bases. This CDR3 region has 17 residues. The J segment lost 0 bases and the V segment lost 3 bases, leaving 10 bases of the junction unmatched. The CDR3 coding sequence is TGTGCCAGCAGTTTTTCGGGGACAGAACGTGTGAACACTGAAGCTTTCTTT. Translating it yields CASSFSGTERVNTEAFF.

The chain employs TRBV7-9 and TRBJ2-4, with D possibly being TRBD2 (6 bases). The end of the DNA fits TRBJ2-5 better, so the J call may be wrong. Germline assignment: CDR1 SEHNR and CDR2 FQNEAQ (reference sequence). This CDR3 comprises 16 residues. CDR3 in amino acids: CASSPRLGLRQETQYF. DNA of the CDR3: TGTGCCAGCAGCCCCCGACTAGGCCTGAGGCAAGAGACCCAGTACTTC.

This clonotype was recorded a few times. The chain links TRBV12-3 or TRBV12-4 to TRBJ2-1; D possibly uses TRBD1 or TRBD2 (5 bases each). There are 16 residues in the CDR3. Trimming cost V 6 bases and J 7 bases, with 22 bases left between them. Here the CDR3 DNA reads TGTGCCAGCAGCCCCGGTCGGGACCTCGCTCGGAATGAGCAGTTCTTC. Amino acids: CASSPGRDLARNEQFF.

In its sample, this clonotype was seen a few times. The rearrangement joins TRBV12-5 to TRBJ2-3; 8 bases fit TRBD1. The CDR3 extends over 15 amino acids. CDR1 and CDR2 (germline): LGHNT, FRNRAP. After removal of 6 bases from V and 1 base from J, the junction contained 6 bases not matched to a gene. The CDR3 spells CASGNQGARTDTQYF. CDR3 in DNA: TGTGCTAGTGGCAATCAGGGGGCGCGCACAGATACGCAGTATTTT.

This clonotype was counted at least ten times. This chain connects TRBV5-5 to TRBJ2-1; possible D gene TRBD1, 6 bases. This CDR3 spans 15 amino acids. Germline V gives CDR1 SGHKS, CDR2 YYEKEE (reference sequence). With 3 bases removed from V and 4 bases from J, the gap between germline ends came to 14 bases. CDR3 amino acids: CASSYGQRSYNEQFF. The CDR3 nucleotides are TGTGCCAGCAGCTACGGACAGAGATCGTACAATGAGCAGTTCTTC.

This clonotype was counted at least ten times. CDR3 DNA: TGTGCCACCAGTGAACCCGGGACATGGGCAGAGACCCAGTACTTC. This encodes CATSEPGTWAETQYF. This chain links TRBV24-1 with TRBJ2-5, with a possible D match to TRBD1 (6 bases). CDR3 length equals 15 residues. V was shortened by 4 bases and J by 4 bases, with 15 bases between the two germline ends. CDR1 is KGHDR and CDR2 is SFDVKD in the germline V gene.

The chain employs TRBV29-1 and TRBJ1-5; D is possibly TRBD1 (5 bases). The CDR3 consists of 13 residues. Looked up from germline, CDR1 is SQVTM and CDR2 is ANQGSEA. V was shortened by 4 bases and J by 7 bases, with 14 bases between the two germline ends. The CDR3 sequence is CSVGGVSGQPQHF. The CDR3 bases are TGCAGCGTTGGGGGGGTTTCAGGACAGCCCCAGCATTTT.

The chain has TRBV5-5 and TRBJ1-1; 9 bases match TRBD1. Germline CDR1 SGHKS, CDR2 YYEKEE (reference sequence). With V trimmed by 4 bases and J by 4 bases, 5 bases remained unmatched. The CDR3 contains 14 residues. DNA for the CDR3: TGTGCCAGCAGCAACGGACAGGGGCCCACTGAAGCTTTCTTT. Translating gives CASSNGQGPTEAFF.

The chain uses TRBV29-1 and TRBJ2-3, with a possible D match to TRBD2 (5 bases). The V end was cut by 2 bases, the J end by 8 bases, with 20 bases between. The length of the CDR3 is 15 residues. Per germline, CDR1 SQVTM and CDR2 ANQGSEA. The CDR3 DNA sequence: TGCAGCGTTGAACCCCCTTCTCGAGGGTTTGGTACGCAGTATTTT. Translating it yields CSVEPPSRGFGTQYF.

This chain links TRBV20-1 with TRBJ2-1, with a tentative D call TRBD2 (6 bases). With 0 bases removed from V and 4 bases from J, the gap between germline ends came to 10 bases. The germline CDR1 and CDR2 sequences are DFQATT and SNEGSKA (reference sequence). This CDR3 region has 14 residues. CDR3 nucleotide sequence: TGCAGTGCTAGAGATAGCGGACAATACAATGAGCAGTTCTTC. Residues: CSARDSGQYNEQFF.

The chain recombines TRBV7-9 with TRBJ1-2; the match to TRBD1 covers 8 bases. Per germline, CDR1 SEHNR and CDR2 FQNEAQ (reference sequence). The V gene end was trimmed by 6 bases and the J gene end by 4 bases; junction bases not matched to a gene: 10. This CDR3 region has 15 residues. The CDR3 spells CASSYGQGALYGYTF. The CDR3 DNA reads TGTGCCAGCAGTTACGGCCAGGGGGCCCTCTATGGCTACACCTTC.

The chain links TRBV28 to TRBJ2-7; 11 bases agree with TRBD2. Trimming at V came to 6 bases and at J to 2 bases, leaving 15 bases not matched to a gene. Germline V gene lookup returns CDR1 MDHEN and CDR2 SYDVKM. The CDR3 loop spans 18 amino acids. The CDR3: CASSEDLLTSGRAYEQYF. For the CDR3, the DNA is TGTGCCAGCAGCGAAGACCTCTTAACTAGCGGGAGAGCCTACGAGCAGTACTTC.

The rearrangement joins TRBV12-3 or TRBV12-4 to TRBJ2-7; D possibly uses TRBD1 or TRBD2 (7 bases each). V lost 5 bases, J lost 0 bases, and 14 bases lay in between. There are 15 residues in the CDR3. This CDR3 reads CASSPGGTVSYEQYF. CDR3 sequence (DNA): TGTGCCAGCAGTCCCGGGGGGACAGTCTCCTACGAGCAGTACTTC.

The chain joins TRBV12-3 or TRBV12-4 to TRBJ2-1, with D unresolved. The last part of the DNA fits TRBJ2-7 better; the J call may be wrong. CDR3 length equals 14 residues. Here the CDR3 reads CASSNTGTAYEQYF. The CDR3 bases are TGTGCCAGCAGCAACACCGGTACCGCCTACGAGCAGTACTTC.

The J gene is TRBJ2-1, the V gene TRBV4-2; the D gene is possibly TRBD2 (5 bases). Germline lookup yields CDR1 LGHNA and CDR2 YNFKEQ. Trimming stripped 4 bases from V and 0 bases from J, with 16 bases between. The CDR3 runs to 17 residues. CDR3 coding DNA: TGTGCCAGCAGCCCCTCCAGCGGTCCGAGCTCCTACAATGAGCAGTTCTTC. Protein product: CASSPSSGPSSYNEQFF.

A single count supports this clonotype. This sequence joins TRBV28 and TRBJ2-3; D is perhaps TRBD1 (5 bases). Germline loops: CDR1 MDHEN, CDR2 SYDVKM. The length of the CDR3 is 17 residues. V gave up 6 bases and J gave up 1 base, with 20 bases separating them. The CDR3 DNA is TGTGCCAGCAGCCCCTTGTGGGGCGACCGACGCACAGATACGCAGTATTTT. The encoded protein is CASSPLWGDRRTDTQYF.

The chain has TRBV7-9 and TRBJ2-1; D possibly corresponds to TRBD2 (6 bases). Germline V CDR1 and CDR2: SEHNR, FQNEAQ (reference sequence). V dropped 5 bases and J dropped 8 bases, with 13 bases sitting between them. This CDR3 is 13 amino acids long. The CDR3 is CASSRGLNDEQFF. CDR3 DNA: TGTGCCAGCAGCCGAGGACTAAACGATGAGCAGTTCTTC.

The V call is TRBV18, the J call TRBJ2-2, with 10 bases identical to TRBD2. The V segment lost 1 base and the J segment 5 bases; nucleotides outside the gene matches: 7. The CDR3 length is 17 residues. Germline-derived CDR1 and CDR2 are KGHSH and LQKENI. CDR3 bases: TGTGCCAGCTCACCACAGAATAGCGGGAGGTGGACCGGGGAGCTGTTTTTT. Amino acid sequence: CASSPQNSGRWTGELFF.

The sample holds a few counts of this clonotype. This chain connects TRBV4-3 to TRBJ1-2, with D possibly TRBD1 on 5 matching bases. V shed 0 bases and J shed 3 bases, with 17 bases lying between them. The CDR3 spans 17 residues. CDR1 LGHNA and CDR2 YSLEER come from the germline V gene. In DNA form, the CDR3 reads TGCGCCAGCAGCCAAGATGTCGCAGGGTGGAGGGACTATGGCTACACCTTC. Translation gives CASSQDVAGWRDYGYTF.

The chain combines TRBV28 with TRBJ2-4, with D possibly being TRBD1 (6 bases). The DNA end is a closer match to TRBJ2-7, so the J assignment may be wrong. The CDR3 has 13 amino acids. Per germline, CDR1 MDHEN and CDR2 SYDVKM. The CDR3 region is CASGSTGAYEQYF. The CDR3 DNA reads TGTGCCAGCGGTTCGACAGGAGCCTACGAGCAGTACTTC.

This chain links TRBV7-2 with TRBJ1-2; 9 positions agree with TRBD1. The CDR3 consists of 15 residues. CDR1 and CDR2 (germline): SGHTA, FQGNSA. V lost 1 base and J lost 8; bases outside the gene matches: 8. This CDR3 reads CASSLGTGAGSGYTF. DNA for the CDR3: TGTGCCAGCAGCTTAGGGACAGGGGCGGGGAGCGGCTACACCTTC.

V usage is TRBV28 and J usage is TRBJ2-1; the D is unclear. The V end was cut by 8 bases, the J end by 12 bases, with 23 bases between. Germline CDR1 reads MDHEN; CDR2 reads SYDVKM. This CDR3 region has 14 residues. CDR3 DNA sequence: TGTGCCAGCCACGGACGGTGGACCCTCCATCGGCAGTTCTTC. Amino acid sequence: CASHGRWTLHRQFF.

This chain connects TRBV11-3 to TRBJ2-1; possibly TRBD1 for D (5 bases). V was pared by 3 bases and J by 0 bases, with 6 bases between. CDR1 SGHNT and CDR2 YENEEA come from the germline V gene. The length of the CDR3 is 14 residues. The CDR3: CASSFDSSYNEQFF. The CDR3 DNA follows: TGTGCCAGCAGCTTCGACAGCTCCTACAATGAGCAGTTCTTC.

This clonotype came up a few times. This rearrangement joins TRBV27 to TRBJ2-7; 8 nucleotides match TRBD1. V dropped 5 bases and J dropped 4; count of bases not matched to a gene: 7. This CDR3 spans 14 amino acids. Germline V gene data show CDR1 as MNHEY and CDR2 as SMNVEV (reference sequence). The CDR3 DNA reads TGTGCCAGCAGTACGACAGGGGAAGGGTACGAGCAGTACTTC. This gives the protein CASSTTGEGYEQYF.

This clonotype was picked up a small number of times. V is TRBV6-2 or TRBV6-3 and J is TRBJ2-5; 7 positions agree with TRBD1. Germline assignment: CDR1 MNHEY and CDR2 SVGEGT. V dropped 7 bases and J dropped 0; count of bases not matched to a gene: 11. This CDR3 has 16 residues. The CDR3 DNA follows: TGTGCCAGCAACGGAGAACCGGGACAGTACCAAGAGACCCAGTACTTC. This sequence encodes CASNGEPGQYQETQYF.

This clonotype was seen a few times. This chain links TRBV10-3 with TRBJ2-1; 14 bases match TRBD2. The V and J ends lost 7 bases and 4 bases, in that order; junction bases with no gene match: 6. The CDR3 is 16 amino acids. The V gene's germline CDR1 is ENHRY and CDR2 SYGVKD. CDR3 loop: CAIKGLAGGVYNEQFF. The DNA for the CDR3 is TGTGCCATCAAAGGACTAGCGGGAGGTGTGTACAATGAGCAGTTCTTC.

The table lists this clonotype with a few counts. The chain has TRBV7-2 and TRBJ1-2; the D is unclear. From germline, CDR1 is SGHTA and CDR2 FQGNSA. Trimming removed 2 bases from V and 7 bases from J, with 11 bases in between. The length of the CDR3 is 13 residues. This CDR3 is CASSLRLWGGYTF. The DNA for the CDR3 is TGTGCCAGCAGCTTAAGGTTGTGGGGTGGCTACACCTTC.